This record covers a single TCR beta chain. The CDR3 has 13 residues. The germline CDR1 and CDR2 sequences are MNHEY and SVGAGI. The V end was cut by 11 bases, the J end by 0 bases, with 13 bases between. The data derive from a study of blood T cell repertoires in COVID-19. Overall study: Some COVID-19 samples were acute and others convalescent; all came from the United States, Italy and Spain. Nucleic acid was either cDNA or gDNA, and it came from T cells, B-cell-depleted T cells, or PBMCs.

Under the authors' procedure: Estimated nucleated cell counts came from reference gene primer amplification. The assay was immunoSEQ multiplex PCR, and TCRdb's table has in-frame clones only and misses some. V and J calls and clone size are copied from that table; D and trimming were computed from the DNA. The sample has under 250,000 clones, 83% seen once. This chain joins TRBV6-5 and TRBJ1-1; D call uncertain. The receptor comes from a woman between 65 and 79 years old with active or convalescent COVID-19. The material sequenced was peripheral blood. The CDR3 here is CAAYERMNTEAFF. CDR3 in DNA: TGTGCCGCCTATGAGCGGATGAACACTGAAGCTTTCTTT.